This T cell receptor (beta chain) derives from a study of T-cell memory formation after mild COVID-19. Overall study findings and caveats: Clones that contracted from day 15 to 85 had balanced CD4/CD8; later expanders were CD4+ biased. The main location of contracting CD4+ clones was CM and EM, and that of contracting CD8+ clones was EMRA. Pre-infection memory harbored some responding clones, suggesting cross-reactive memory joined.

Each CDR3 protein gets one entry after TCRdb re-called the 5' RACE reads with MiXCR. Found here are 180,000 or so distinct CDR3 sequences, roughly 12% of them singletons; the top ten hold approximately 4%. In regard to this clonotype: Antigen unknown.

CDR3 length: 16 amino acids. The V end lost 6 bases, the J end lost 1 base, and 15 bases lay between the germline ends. CDR1 MNHNY and CDR2 SVGAGI come from the germline V gene (reference sequence). The source of this sequence is a man aged 18 to 30 who had mild COVID-19 (a few samples of this study predate the infection). Cell type and time point are not known. The sample was PBMCs or a T cell subset sorted from them (not recorded which). This chain connects TRBV6-6 to TRBJ2-2, with D hard to call. The CDR3 DNA follows: TGTGCCAGCAGCCTCCGGAAGGGCTTGAACACCGGGGAGCTGTTTTTT. Its protein product is CASSLRKGLNTGELFF.